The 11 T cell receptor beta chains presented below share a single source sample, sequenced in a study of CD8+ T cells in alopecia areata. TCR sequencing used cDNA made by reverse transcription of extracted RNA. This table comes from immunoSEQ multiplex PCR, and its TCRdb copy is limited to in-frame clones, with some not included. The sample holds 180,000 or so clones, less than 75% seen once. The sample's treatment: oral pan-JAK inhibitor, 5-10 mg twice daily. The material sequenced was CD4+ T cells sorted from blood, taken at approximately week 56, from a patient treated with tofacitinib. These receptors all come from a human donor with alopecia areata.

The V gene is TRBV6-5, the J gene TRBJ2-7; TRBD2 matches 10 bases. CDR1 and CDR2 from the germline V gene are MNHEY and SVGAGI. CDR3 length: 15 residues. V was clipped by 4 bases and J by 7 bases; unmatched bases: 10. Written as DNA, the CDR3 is TGTGCCAGCAGTTCCGGACTAGCGGCTTTAGAGGAGCAGTACTTC. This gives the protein CASSSGLAALEEQYF.

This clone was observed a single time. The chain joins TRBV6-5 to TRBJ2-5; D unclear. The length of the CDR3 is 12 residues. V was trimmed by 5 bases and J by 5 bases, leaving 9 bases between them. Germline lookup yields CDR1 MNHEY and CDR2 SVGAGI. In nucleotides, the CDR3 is TGTGCCAGCAGTCTTGGGCGGGAGACCCAGTACTTC. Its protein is CASSLGRETQYF.

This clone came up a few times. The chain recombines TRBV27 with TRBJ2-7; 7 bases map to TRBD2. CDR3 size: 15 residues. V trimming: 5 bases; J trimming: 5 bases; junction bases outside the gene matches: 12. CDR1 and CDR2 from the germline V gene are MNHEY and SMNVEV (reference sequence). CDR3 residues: CASSLEGWGGHEQYF. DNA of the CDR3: TGTGCCAGCAGTCTCGAGGGATGGGGGGGACACGAGCAGTACTTC.

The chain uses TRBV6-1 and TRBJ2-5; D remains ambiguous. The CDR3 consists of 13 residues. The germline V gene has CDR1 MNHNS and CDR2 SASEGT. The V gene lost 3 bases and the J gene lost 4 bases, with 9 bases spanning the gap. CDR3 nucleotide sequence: TGTGCCAGCAGTGACAGTTTGGCAGAGACCCAGTACTTC. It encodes CASSDSLAETQYF.

The CDR3 DNA reads TGTGCCAGCAGCTCTAGCGGGACTGTTCGGTACTTC. Protein sequence: CASSSSGTVRYF. The chain joins TRBV11-2 to TRBJ2-5, with 9 bases fitting TRBD2. CDR3 size: 12 residues. Germline CDR1 is SGHAT and CDR2 is FQNNGV. V shed 4 bases and J 13 bases; nucleotides not matched to a gene: 7.

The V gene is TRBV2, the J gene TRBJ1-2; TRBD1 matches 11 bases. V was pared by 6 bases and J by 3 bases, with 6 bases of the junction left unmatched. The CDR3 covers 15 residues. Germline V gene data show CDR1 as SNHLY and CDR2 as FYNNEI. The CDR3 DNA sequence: TGTGCCAGCAGATATGGACAGGGGGCTGACTATGGCTACACCTTC. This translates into CASRYGQGADYGYTF.

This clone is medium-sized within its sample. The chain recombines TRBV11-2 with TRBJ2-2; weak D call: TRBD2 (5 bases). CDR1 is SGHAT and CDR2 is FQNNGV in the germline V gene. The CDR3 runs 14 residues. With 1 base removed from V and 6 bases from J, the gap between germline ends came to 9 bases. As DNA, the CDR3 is TGTGCCAGCAGCTTAGCTAGCCGTTCCGGGGAGCTGTTTTTT. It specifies CASSLASRSGELFF.

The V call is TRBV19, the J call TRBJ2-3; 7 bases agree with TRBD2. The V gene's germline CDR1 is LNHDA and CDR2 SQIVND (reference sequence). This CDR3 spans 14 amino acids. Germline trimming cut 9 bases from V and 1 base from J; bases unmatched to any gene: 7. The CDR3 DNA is TGTGCCAGCAGACTAGCCGTGGGCACAGATACGCAGTATTTT. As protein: CASRLAVGTDTQYF.

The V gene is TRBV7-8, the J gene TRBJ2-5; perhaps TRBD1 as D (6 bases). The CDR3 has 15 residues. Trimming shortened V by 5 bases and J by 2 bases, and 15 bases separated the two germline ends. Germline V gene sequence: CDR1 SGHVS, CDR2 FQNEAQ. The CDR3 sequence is CASSIDRNSQETQYF. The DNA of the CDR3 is TGTGCCAGCAGCATAGACAGGAATTCACAAGAGACCCAGTACTTC.

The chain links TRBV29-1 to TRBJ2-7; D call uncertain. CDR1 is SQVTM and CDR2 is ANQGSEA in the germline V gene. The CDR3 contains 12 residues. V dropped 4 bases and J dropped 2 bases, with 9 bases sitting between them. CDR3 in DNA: TGCAGCGTTGGGTCCCAAACCTACGAGCAGTACTTC. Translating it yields CSVGSQTYEQYF.

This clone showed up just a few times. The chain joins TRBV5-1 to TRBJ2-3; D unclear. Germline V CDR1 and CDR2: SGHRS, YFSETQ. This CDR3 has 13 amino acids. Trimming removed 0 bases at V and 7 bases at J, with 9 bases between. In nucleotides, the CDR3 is TGCGCCAGCAGCTTGGCCTTCCCCAATACGCAGTATTTT. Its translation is CASSLAFPNTQYF.